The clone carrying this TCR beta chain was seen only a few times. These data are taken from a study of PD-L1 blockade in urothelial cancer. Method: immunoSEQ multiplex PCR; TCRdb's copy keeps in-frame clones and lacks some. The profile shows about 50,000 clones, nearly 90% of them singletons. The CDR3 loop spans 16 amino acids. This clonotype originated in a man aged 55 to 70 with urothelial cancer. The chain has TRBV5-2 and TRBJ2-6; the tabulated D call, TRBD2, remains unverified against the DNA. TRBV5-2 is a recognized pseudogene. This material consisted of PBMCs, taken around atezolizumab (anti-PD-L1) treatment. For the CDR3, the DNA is TGTGCCAGCAAACAAAACGGAGAAAGTCGGGCCAACGTCCTGACTTTC. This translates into CASKQNGESRANVLTF.